A selection of T cell receptor beta chains follows, all from one sample in a study of blood T cell repertoires in COVID-19. Clones were read by immunoSEQ multiplex PCR, and TCRdb kept only the in-frame ones, dropping some. The sample records 93,000 or so clones, around nine tenths being singletons. Material: peripheral blood. The receptor set was obtained from a human donor in a cohort sampled during active COVID-19. The CDR3 runs from the conserved cysteine through the conserved F or W.

V gene	CDR3 length	J gene	CDR3 protein
TRBV12-5	16	TRBJ1-2	CASGLVLERAPYGYTF
TRBV7-9	14	TRBJ1-3	CASSLQGAGNTIYF
TRBV4-3	16	TRBJ1-2	CASSQDRGGASYGYTF
TRBV20-1	10	TRBJ1-4	CSATNEKLFF
TRBV5-6	17	TRBJ1-1	CASSLFGTGGFAAEAFF
TRBV30	12	TRBJ1-2	CAWTPENYGYTF
TRBV14	14	TRBJ2-5	CASSQRVGWETQYF
TRBV12-5	15	TRBJ2-7	CASVGEGPSQYEQYF
TRBV5-4	15	TRBJ1-2	CASSRDAGEDYGYTF
TRBV11-2	14	TRBJ2-1	CASSLVRVLGEQFF
TRBV16	14	TRBJ2-7	CASSQGTGAYEQYF
TRBV3-1/TRBV3-2	13	TRBJ1-1	CASSQGGSTEAFF
TRBV7-9	15	TRBJ2-2	CASSLATGGTGELFF
TRBV7-7	15	TRBJ2-3	CASSQAGASTDTQYF
TRBV9	14	TRBJ1-6	CASSVGGIGSPLHF
TRBV5-1	17	TRBJ1-1	CASSDYREIFNSVEAFF
TRBV21-1	15	TRBJ1-2	CASSLRLRRDYGYTF
TRBV7-9	14	TRBJ2-7	CASSLGLAVSQQYF
TRBV6-5	15	TRBJ2-6	CASSHQGTGANVLTF
TRBV10-1	14	TRBJ2-1	CAPRNRVSYNEQFF
TRBV5-4	15	TRBJ1-4	CASSSPGEPNEKLFF
TRBV3-1/TRBV3-2	14	TRBJ1-5	CASSQELNDQPQHF
TRBV28	16	TRBJ2-7	CASTSSTPETTYEQYF
TRBV24-1	14	TRBJ2-3	CATSDGQGTDTQYF
TRBV7-9	15	TRBJ2-3	CASSLGGGDPDTQYF
TRBV5-1	13	TRBJ2-5	CASSLVVAETQYF
TRBV10-1	14	TRBJ2-7	CASSDRHKNYEQYF
TRBV19	12	TRBJ1-1	CASQTGNTEAFF
TRBV5-1	14	TRBJ1-1	CASSSGDLNTEAFF
TRBV19	15	TRBJ2-1	CASSIAGGRRNEQFF
TRBV5-1	12	TRBJ2-7	CATSDRPNEQYF
TRBV11-3	16	TRBJ2-1	CASSPRVLGAYNEQFF
TRBV14	16	TRBJ2-4	CASSQEVGGAKNIQYF
TRBV24-1	16	TRBJ2-7	CATSAPRQGGSYEQYF
TRBV24-1	14	TRBJ2-2	CATGARLNTGELFF
TRBV6-1	14	TRBJ2-5	CASSEYRGLETQYF
TRBV27	15	TRBJ2-6	CASSFIPSGANVLTF
TRBV15	15	TRBJ1-5	CATSRDPTGDQPQHF
TRBV15	17	TRBJ2-5	CATSTYPPGQGAETQYF